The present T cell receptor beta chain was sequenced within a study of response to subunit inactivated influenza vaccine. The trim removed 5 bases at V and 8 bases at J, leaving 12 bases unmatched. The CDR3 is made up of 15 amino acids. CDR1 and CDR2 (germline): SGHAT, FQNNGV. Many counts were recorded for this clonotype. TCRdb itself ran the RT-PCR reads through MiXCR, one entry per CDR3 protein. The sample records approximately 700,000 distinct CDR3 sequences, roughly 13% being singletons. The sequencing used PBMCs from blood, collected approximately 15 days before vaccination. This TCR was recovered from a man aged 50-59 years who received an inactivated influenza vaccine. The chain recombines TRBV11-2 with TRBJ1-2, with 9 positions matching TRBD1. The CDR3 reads CASSRNRGRMRGYTF. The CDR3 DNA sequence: TGTGCCAGCAGCCGCAACAGGGGGCGCATGAGGGGCTACACCTTC.